This passage covers 4 T cell receptor beta chains from one sample sequenced in a study of cytomegalovirus exposure and HLA in healthy donors. In the PCR, 60 Vbeta and 13 Jbeta primers were used. Profiling relied on immunoSEQ multiplex PCR, and the TCRdb table lists in-frame clones only, not all of them. This sample has roughly 250,000 clones, with about four fifths found just once. The sequenced material came from PBMCs. The receptors were gathered from a girl aged 2 to 9 in good health and CMV-seronegative.

The CDR3 DNA reads as TGTGCCAGCAGTGAAACCTTGGGGACAGGGACCCGTCAAGAGACCCAGTACTTC. This sequence encodes CASSETLGTGTRQETQYF. The chain links TRBV6-1 to TRBJ2-5; 9 nucleotides align to TRBD1. CDR3 size: 18 residues. The junction had 12 bases not matched to a gene; V was cut back by 2 bases and J by 2 bases. CDR1 is MNHNS, CDR2 SASEGT, per germline.

This rearrangement joins TRBV7-9 to TRBJ2-7; 7 nucleotides match TRBD1. The germline V gene encodes CDR1 SEHNR and CDR2 FQNEAQ (reference sequence). The V gene end was trimmed by 4 bases and the J gene end by 6 bases; junction bases not matched to a gene: 9. CDR3 length: 14 residues. This CDR3 is CASSYDRVLGEQYF. The CDR3 DNA reads as TGTGCCAGCAGCTACGACAGGGTGCTGGGCGAGCAGTACTTC.

This chain links TRBV28 with TRBJ2-7; D not resolved. V was shortened by 5 bases and J by 3 bases, with 14 bases between the two germline ends. In germline, CDR1 is MDHEN, CDR2 SYDVKM. The CDR3 has 14 residues. CDR3 amino acids: CASSPSRVYYEQYF. CDR3 bases: TGTGCCAGCAGTCCGTCTAGAGTTTACTACGAGCAGTACTTC. Together with reference TRBV28 and TRBJ2-7, the CDR3 gives the full variable domain: DVKVTQSSRYLVKRTGEKVFLECVQDMDHENMFWYRQDPGLGLRLIYFSYDVKMKEKGDIPEGYSVSREKKERFSLILESASTNQTSMYLCASSPSRVYYEQYFGPGTRLTVT.

A few counts support this clone. The chain carries TRBV7-8 and TRBJ2-1; D perhaps matches TRBD2 (5 bases). The length of the CDR3 is 17 residues. Trimming removed 0 bases at V and 8 bases at J, with 20 bases between. Germline CDR1 and CDR2: SGHVS and FQNEAQ. The CDR3 spells CASSLAAGPRGRDEQFF. CDR3 DNA sequence: TGTGCCAGCAGCTTAGCGGCCGGGCCTCGAGGGCGAGATGAGCAGTTCTTC.